A single T cell receptor (beta chain) is shown here with its context. What it binds is unknown. The data belong to a study of blood T cells in healthy people across ages. Study conclusions and caveats: Older individuals had lower TCR beta diversity per million T cells (the decline was roughly linear).

Primed by a sample-barcoded 5' primer and a J-beta primer mix, a second PCR proceeded for about 6 to 11 cycles. Each cDNA molecule was tagged by a template-switch adaptor with 12 random nucleotides. From the 5' RACE reads, TCRdb called clonotypes with MiXCR, one entry per CDR3 protein. In the table there are about 800,000 distinct CDR3 sequences, over 45% of which are singletons. Per the germline V gene, CDR1 is SGHRS and CDR2 is YFSETQ. This CDR3 contains 14 residues. Researchers collected 7.5 to 10 milliliters of peripheral blood from every single donor. Per individual sample, total RNA of at least 5 micrograms was extracted.

The sequencing input was blood. This receptor was obtained from a man aged 30 to 45 in good health. The V gene is TRBV5-1, the J gene TRBJ2-7; no clear D gene. The assigned J gene may be wrong: the sequence end matches TRBJ2-4 better. CDR3 sequence reads: CASSPGVTRNIQYF. The CDR3 nucleotides are TGCGCCAGCAGCCCTGGGGTCACGCGAAACATTCAGTACTTC.